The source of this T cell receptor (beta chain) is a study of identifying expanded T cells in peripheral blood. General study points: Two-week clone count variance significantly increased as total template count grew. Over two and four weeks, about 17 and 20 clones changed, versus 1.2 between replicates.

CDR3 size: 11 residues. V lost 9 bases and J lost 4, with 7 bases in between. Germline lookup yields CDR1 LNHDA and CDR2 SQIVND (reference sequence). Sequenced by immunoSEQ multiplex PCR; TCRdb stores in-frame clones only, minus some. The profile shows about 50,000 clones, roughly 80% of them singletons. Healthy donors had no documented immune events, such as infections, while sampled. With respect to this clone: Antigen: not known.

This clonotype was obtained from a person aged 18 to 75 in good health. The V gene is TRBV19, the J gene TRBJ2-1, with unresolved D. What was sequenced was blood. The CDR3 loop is CASKVYNEQFF. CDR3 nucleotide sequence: TGTGCCAGCAAAGTATACAATGAGCAGTTCTTC.